These 20 T cell receptor beta chains came from one sample sequenced in a study of T cell changes during pregnancy in multiple sclerosis (dated 2019 in TCRdb). The method was the immunoSEQ multiplex PCR assay. In TCRdb, the immuneACCESS table is reduced to in-frame sequences with V and J assigned. These tables do not hold every clone; where another copy was compared, an unresolved V gene accounts for under half, and the others remain unexplained. The sample includes tens of thousands of clones, with under 95% observed a single time. The ten largest clones represent about 0.95% of the sample. The sample was peripheral blood, taken before pregnancy. The receptor set was obtained from a female donor with multiple sclerosis, enrolled in a pregnancy study.

The chain uses TRBV30 and TRBJ2-3; 14 nucleotides line up with TRBD2. CDR1 and CDR2 (germline): GTSNPN, SVGIG (reference sequence). This CDR3 region has 16 residues. J was trimmed by 9 bases and V by 2 bases; bases with no gene match: 10. The CDR3 nucleotides read TGTGCCTGGAGTCCCCCGGGACTAGCGGGAGCGATCACGCAGTATTTT. This gives the protein CAWSPPGLAGAITQYF.

The chain links TRBV7-3 to TRBJ1-5; D gene ambiguous. With 2 bases removed from V and 4 bases from J, the gap between germline ends came to 3 bases. This CDR3 is 12 amino acids long. The germline CDR1 and CDR2 sequences are SGHTA and FQGTGA. The CDR3 is CASSLPNQPQHF. The CDR3, as DNA: TGTGCCAGCAGCTTACCGAATCAGCCCCAGCATTTT. The entire variable domain, with the rest obtained from reference TRBV7-3 and TRBJ1-5, is as follows: GAGVSQTPSNKVTEKGKYVELRCDPISGHTALYWYRQSLGQGPEFLIYFQGTGAADDSGLPNDRFFAVRPEGSVSTLKIQRTERGDSAVYLCASSLPNQPQHFGDGTRLSIL.

The sample holds one count of this clone. This chain joins TRBV7-8 and TRBJ2-7; D may be TRBD1 (6 bases). The CDR3 spans 14 residues. From germline, CDR1 is SGHVS and CDR2 FQNEAQ. Trimming removed 11 bases from V and 0 bases from J, with 17 bases in between. CDR3 coding DNA: TGTGCCTCAGCCGGGACACCGAGCTCCTACGAGCAGTACTTC. This translates into CASAGTPSSYEQYF.

The chain combines TRBV27 with TRBJ2-3; 7 bases align to TRBD2. V was pared by 4 bases and J by 3 bases, with 10 bases of the junction left unmatched. CDR1 is MNHEY, CDR2 SMNVEV, per germline (reference sequence). The CDR3 spans 16 residues. CDR3 sequence (DNA): TGTGCCAGCAGTTCCAGACTAGCTCGTGGGACAGATACGCAGTATTTT. It encodes CASSSRLARGTDTQYF.

The chain is built from TRBV19 and TRBJ2-2, with D hard to call. The CDR3 spans 11 residues. Germline V lookup: CDR1 LNHDA, CDR2 SQIVND (reference sequence). Trimming left V 3 bases short and J 8 bases short, with 4 bases between. CDR3 loop: CASSISGELFF. The CDR3 DNA reads as TGTGCCAGTAGTATTTCTGGGGAGCTGTTTTTT.

The V call is TRBV4-1, the J call TRBJ1-2, with no clear D. This CDR3 contains 15 residues. Trimming left V 3 bases short and J 1 base short, with 12 bases between. CDR1 and CDR2 from the germline V gene are MGHRA and YSYEKL. The CDR3: CASSQRADNNYGYTF. The CDR3 nucleotides are TGCGCCAGCAGCCAGCGAGCGGATAATAACTATGGCTACACCTTC.

CDR3 DNA: TGTGCCAGCAGCCGCGCGGTGTCCCCCTACAATGAGCAGTTCTTC. This codes for CASSRAVSPYNEQFF. V gene TRBV7-9 combines with J gene TRBJ2-1; unclear D gene. CDR1 is SEHNR, CDR2 FQNEAQ, per germline (reference sequence). This CDR3 contains 15 residues. The ends were cut back, 5 bases at V and 2 bases at J, with 13 bases in the middle.

V is TRBV28 and J is TRBJ1-5; 7 bases line up with TRBD1. The junction had 6 bases not matched to a gene; V was cut back by 8 bases and J by 2 bases. CDR3 length equals 14 residues. Germline CDR1 is MDHEN and CDR2 is SYDVKM. For the CDR3, the DNA is TGTGCCAGCCGCCAGACAGGGCGCAATCAGCCCCAGCATTTT. It is translated as CASRQTGRNQPQHF.

This clone was seen just once. The gene calls are TRBV7-9 and TRBJ2-1; TRBD2 aligns across 12 bases. The V gene end was trimmed by 3 bases and the J gene end by 8 bases; junction bases not matched to a gene: 11. The length of the CDR3 is 17 residues. Germline V gives CDR1 SEHNR, CDR2 FQNEAQ (reference sequence). CDR3 residues: CASSLGRLAGVTHEQFF. The CDR3 region has the DNA TGTGCCAGCAGCTTGGGCCGACTAGCGGGAGTTACCCATGAGCAGTTCTTC.

J is TRBJ2-5 and V is TRBV9; D call uncertain. The CDR3 length is 15 residues. CDR1 and CDR2 (germline): SGDLS, YYNGEE. Trimming removed 0 bases from V and 4 bases from J, with 13 bases in between. CDR3 in DNA: TGTGCCAGCAGCGTAGATAACGGGTACTTAGAGACCCAGTACTTC. As protein: CASSVDNGYLETQYF.

The chain links TRBV2 to TRBJ2-7; D perhaps matches TRBD1 (6 bases). The germline CDR1 and CDR2 sequences are SNHLY and FYNNEI. This CDR3 comprises 12 residues. Trimming left V 8 bases short and J 7 bases short, with 15 bases between. The CDR3 loop is CASLDRTREQYF. As DNA, the CDR3 is TGTGCCAGCCTCGACAGGACCAGGGAGCAGTACTTC.

The rearrangement uses TRBV2 and TRBJ2-7; 9 nucleotides match TRBD1. V gave up 5 bases and J gave up 4 bases; unmatched junction bases: 6. From germline, CDR1 is SNHLY and CDR2 FYNNEI. The CDR3 sequence is 14 residues long. CDR3 sequence (DNA): TGTGCCAGCAGTTTGGACAGGGGTCGATACGAGCAGTACTTC. Protein product: CASSLDRGRYEQYF.

The chain uses TRBV19 and TRBJ1-5; D unclear. Germline V gene lookup returns CDR1 LNHDA and CDR2 SQIVND (reference sequence). V dropped 6 bases and J dropped 2 bases, with 11 bases sitting between them. The CDR3 sequence is 14 residues long. In DNA form, the CDR3 reads TGTGCCAGTAGGATCCCCGGGGGCAATCAGCCCCAGCATTTT. Protein sequence: CASRIPGGNQPQHF.

V gene TRBV7-9 combines with J gene TRBJ1-1; TRBD1 matches at 9 bases. Trimming removed 4 bases from V and 1 base from J; junction bases left unmatched: 4. Germline lookup yields CDR1 SEHNR and CDR2 FQNEAQ (reference sequence). This CDR3 is built from 15 residues. The CDR3 coding sequence is TGTGCCAGCAGCTCTGACAGGGGGAGGAACACTGAAGCTTTCTTT. Protein sequence: CASSSDRGRNTEAFF.

V is TRBV11-2 and J is TRBJ1-1; D unresolved. Germline V gives CDR1 SGHAT, CDR2 FQNNGV. The V gene lost 2 bases and the J gene lost 0 bases, with 4 bases spanning the gap. The CDR3 contains 13 residues. In nucleotides, the CDR3 is TGTGCCAGCAGCTTACAGTTGAACACTGAAGCTTTCTTT. Translating it yields CASSLQLNTEAFF.

J is TRBJ2-7 and V is TRBV4-2; 7 bases line up with TRBD2. Germline loops: CDR1 LGHNA, CDR2 YNFKEQ. The CDR3 has 15 amino acids. Losses at the gene ends were 4 bases for V and 3 bases for J; bases not matched to a gene: 9. Here the CDR3 DNA reads TGTGCCAGCAGCCCCGAGCTAGCGGAAAACTACGAGCAGTACTTC. Protein sequence: CASSPELAENYEQYF.

This sequence joins TRBV29-1 and TRBJ1-1, with D perhaps TRBD1 (5 bases). The CDR3 runs to 12 residues. Germline CDR1 SQVTM, CDR2 ANQGSEA. Deletions cut 2 bases from V and 11 bases from J, with 15 bases between. The CDR3 protein is CSVEISGQGAFF. For the CDR3, the DNA is TGCAGCGTTGAAATCTCCGGCCAGGGCGCTTTCTTT.

The chain is built from TRBV4-1 and TRBJ1-1, with TRBD1 matching over 7 bases. Germline lookup yields CDR1 MGHRA and CDR2 YSYEKL. The trim removed 6 bases at V and 1 base at J, leaving 2 bases unmatched. The CDR3 runs to 13 residues. DNA of the CDR3: TGCGCCAGCAGAGGGACAGAGAACACTGAAGCTTTCTTT. Translating it yields CASRGTENTEAFF.

The chain couples TRBV15 to TRBJ2-7, with 7 bases matching TRBD1. The length of the CDR3 is 14 residues. The junction had 10 bases not matched to a gene; V was cut back by 5 bases and J by 6 bases. The germline gives CDR1 LNHNV, CDR2 YYDKDF (reference sequence). The CDR3 nucleotides read TGTGCCACCAGCTCCCCCGGTGGACAGGTCGAGCAGTACTTC. Translation gives CATSSPGGQVEQYF. Combining the CDR3 with reference TRBV15 and TRBJ2-7 gives the whole variable domain DAMVIQNPRYQVTQFGKPVTLSCSQTLNHNVMYWYQQKSSQAPKLLFHYYDKDFNNEADTPDNFQSRRPNTSFCFLDIRSPGLGDTAMYLCATSSPGGQVEQYFGPGTRLTVT.

The J gene is TRBJ1-1, the V gene TRBV19; D possibly corresponds to TRBD1 (6 bases). Germline lookup yields CDR1 LNHDA and CDR2 SQIVND (reference sequence). Trimming shortened V by 6 bases and J by 1 base, and 15 bases separated the two germline ends. CDR3 length: 15 residues. The CDR3 DNA follows: TGTGCCAGTAGGGACAGCCACTACACGAACACTGAAGCTTTCTTT. Its translation is CASRDSHYTNTEAFF.